This T cell receptor beta chain emerged from a study of human T cells and chemical hapten exposure. About the research overall: TCR yields per sample varied mostly from small pooled library volume differences. Study findings and constraints: Patch test score rose with PT1 expanded TCRs, significant at 8, 16, 32, not 4.

This clonotype came up many times. What it binds is unknown. MiXCR was run by TCRdb on the RACE reads, yielding one entry per CDR3 protein. The table lists 50,000 to 75,000 distinct CDR3 sequences, 9.5% to 11% of them singletons. There are 13 residues in the CDR3. V gave up 6 bases and J gave up 8 bases; unmatched junction bases: 9. CDR1 is SGHTA, CDR2 FQGTGA, per germline. Specified time point: patch test 3, about 24 weeks after DPC sensitization. Specified treatment: therapeutic diphenylcyclopropenone sensitization with weekly scalp DPC. Every donor had alopecia and was 18 to 70 years old; all were suitable for DPC.

The chain carries TRBV7-3 and TRBJ1-1; TRBD1 aligns across 7 bases. The specimen comprised whole blood, sampled in connection with sensitization to the hapten diphenylcyclopropenone (DPC). The TCR was taken from a woman aged 25 to 45 with alopecia areata. Some clones in this sample may be carry-over from other donors' samples. CDR3 nucleotide sequence: TGTGCCAGCAGTACAGGGGCTCGAAACGAAGCTTTCTTT. Its translation is CASSTGARNEAFF.